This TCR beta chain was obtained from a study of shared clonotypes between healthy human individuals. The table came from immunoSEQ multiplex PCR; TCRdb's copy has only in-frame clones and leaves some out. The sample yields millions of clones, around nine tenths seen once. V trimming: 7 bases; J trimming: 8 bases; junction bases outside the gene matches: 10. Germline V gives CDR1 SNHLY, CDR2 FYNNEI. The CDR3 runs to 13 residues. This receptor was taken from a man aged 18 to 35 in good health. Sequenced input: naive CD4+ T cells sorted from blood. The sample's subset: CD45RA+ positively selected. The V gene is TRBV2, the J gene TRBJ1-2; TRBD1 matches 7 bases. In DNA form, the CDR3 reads TGTGCCAGCACCCTAGGGGGCGTTGAAGGCTACACCTTC. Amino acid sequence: CASTLGGVEGYTF.